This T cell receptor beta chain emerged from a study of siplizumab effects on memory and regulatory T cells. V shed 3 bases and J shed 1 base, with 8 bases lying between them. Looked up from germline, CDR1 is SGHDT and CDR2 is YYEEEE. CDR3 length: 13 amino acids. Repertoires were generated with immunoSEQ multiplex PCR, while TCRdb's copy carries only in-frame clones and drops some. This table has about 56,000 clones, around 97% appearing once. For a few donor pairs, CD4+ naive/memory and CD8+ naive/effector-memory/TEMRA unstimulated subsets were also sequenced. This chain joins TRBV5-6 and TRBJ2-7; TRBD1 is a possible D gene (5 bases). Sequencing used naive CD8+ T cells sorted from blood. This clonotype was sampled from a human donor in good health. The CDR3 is CASSWQGSYEQYF. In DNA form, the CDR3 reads TGTGCCAGCAGCTGGCAGGGTTCCTACGAGCAGTACTTC.